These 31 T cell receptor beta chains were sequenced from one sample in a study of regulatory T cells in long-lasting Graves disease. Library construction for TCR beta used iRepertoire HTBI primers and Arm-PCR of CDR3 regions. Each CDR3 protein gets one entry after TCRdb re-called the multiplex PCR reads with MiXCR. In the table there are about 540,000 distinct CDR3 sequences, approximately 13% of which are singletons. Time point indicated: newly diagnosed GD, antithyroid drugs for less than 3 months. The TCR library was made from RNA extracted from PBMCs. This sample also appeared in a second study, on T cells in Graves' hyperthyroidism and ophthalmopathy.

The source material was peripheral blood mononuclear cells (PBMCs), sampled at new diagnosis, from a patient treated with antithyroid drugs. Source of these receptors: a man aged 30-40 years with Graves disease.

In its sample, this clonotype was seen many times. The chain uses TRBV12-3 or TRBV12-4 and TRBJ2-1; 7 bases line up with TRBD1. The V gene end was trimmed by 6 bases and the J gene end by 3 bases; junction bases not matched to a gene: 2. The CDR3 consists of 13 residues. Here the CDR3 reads CASSQGVYNEQFF. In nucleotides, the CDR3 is TGTGCCAGCAGCCAGGGGGTCTACAATGAGCAGTTCTTC.

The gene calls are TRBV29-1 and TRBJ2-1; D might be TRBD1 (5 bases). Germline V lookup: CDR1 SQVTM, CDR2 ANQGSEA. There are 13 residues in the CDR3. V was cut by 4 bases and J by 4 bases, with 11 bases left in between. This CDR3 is CSVAGAAYNEQFF. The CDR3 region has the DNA TGCAGCGTTGCTGGGGCAGCTTACAATGAGCAGTTCTTC.

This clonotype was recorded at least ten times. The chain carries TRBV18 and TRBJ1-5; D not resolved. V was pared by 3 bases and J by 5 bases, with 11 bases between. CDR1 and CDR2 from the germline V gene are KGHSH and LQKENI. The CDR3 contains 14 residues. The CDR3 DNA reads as TGTGCCAGCTCACCCTCGCCGGGAGATCAGCCCCAGCATTTT. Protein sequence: CASSPSPGDQPQHF.

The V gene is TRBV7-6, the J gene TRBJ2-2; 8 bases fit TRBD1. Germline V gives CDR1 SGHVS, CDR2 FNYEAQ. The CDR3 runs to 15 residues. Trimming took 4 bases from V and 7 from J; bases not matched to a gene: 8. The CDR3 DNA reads TGTGCCAGCAGCTCGAACGTACAGGGGGACGGGGAGCTGTTTTTT. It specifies CASSSNVQGDGELFF.

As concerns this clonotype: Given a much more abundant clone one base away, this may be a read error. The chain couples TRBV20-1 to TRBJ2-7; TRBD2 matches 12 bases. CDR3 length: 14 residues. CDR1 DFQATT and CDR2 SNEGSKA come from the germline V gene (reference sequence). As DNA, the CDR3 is TGCAGTGCTTCGACTAGCGGGAGTCCCTACGAGCAGTGCTTC. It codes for CSASTSGSPYEQCF.

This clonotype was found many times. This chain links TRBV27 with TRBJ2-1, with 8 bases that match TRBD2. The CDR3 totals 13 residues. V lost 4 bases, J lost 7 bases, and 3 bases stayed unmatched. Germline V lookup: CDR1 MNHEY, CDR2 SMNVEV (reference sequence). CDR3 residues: CASSYIAGNEQFF. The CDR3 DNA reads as TGTGCCAGCAGTTATATAGCGGGAAATGAGCAGTTCTTC.

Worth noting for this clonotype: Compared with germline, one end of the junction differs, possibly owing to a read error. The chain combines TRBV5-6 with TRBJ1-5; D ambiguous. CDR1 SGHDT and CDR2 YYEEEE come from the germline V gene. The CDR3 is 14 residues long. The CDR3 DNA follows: TGTACCAGCAGCTTGTCCCTAGATGGACAGCCCCAGCATTTT. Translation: CTSSLSLDGQPQHF.

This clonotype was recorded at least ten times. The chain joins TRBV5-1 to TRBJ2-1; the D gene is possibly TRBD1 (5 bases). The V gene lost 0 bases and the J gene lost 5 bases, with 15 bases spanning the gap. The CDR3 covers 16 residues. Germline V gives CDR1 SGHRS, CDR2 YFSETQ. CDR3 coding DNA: TGCGCCAGCAGCTTGGCCACGGTCCAAGGGGACAATGAGCAGTTCTTC. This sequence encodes CASSLATVQGDNEQFF.

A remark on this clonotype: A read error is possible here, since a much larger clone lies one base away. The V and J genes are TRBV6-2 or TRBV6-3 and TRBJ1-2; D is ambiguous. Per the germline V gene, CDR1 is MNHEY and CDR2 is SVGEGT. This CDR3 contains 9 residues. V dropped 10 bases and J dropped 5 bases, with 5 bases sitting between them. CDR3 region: CATDYGYTF. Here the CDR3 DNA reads TGTGCCACCGATTATGGCTACACCTTC.

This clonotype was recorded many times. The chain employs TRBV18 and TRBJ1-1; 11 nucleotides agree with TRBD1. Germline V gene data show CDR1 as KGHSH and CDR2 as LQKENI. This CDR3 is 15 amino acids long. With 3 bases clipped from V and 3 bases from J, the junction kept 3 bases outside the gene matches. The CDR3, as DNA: TGTGCCAGCTCACCTCTGGACAGGGGGCACACTGAAGCTTTCTTT. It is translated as CASSPLDRGHTEAFF.

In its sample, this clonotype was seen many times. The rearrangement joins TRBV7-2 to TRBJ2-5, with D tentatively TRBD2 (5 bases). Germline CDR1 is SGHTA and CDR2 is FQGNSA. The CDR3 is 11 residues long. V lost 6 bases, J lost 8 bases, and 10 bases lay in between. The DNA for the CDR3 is TGTGCCAGCAGATCGGGGAGTACCCAGTACTTC. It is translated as CASRSGSTQYF.

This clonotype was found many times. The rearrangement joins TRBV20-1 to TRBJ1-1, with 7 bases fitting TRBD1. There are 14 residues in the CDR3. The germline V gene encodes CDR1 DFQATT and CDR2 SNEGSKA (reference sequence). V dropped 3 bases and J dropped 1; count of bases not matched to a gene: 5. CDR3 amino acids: CSASPRTGNTEAFF. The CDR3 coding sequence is TGCAGTGCTAGCCCTAGGACAGGGAACACTGAAGCTTTCTTT.

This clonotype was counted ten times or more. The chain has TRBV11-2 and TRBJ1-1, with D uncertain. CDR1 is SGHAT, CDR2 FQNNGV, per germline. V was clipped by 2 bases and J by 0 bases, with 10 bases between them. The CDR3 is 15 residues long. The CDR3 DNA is TGTGCCAGCAGCTTAATTGGAGGGATGAACACTGAAGCTTTCTTT. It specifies CASSLIGGMNTEAFF.

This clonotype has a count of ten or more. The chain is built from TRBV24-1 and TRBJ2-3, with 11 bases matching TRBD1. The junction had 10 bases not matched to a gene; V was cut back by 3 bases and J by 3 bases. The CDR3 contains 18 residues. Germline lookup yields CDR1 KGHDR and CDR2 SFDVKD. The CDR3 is CATSDPPGQGEWTDTQYF. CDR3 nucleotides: TGTGCCACCAGTGATCCACCGGGACAGGGGGAATGGACAGATACGCAGTATTTT.

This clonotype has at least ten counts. CDR3 in DNA: TGCGCCAGCAGCTTGGCTCCCGCTAGCGGGAGGGGGGTAGAGCAGTACTTC. Translating it yields CASSLAPASGRGVEQYF. The V call is TRBV5-1, the J call TRBJ2-7, with TRBD2 matching 12 bases. The CDR3 extends over 17 amino acids. Unmatched junction bases numbered 11, after V lost 0 bases and J lost 7 bases. The germline V gene encodes CDR1 SGHRS and CDR2 YFSETQ.

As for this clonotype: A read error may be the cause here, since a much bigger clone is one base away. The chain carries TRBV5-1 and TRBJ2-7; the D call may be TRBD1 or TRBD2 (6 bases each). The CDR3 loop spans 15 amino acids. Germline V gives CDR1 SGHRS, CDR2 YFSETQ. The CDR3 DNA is TGCGCCAGCAGCCCGGTTGAGGGGGGCACCTACGAGCAGTGCTTC. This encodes CASSPVEGGTYEQCF.

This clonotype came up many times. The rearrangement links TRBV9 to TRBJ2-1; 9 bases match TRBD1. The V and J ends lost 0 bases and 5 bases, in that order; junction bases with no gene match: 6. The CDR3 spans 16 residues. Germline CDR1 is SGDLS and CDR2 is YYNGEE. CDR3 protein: CASSVEGTGTNNEQFF. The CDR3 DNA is TGTGCCAGCAGCGTAGAGGGGACAGGGACCAACAATGAGCAGTTCTTC.

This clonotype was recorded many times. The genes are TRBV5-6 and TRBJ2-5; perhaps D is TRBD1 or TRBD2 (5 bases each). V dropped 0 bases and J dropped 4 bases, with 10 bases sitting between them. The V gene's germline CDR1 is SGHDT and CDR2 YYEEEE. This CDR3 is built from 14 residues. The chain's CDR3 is CASSLVGAGETQYF. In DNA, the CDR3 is TGTGCCAGCAGCTTGGTCGGGGCGGGAGAGACCCAGTACTTC.

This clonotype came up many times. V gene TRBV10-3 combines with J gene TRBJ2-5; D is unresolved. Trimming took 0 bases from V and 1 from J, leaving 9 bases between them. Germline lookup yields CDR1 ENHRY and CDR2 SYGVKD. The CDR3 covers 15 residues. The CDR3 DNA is TGTGCCATCAGTGAGTCGGAGCTACTCCAAGAGACCCAGTACTTC. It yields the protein CAISESELLQETQYF.

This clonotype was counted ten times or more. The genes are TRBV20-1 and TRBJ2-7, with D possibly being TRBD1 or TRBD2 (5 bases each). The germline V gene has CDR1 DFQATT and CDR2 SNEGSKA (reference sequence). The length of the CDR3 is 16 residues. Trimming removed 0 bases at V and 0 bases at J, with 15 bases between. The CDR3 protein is CSARDFGTVSSYEQYF. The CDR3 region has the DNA TGCAGTGCTAGAGATTTTGGGACCGTGAGCTCCTACGAGCAGTACTTC.

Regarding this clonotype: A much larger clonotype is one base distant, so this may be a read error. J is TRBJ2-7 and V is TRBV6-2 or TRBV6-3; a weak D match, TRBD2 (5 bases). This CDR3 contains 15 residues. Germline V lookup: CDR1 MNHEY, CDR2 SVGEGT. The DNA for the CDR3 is TGTGCCAGCTCCGGGATACCCCGGGCTTCCTACGAGCGGTACTTC. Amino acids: CASSGIPRASYERYF.

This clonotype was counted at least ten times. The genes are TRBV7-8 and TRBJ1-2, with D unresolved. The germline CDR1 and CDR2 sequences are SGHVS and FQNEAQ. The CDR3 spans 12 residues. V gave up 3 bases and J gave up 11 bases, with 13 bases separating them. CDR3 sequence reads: CASSLGVAFYTF. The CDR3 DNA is TGTGCCAGCAGCTTGGGTGTGGCATTTTACACCTTC.

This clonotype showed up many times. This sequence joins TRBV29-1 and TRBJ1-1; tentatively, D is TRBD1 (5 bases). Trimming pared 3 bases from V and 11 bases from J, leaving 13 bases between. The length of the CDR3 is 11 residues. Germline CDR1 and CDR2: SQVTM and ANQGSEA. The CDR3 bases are TGCAGCGTTGAGGGGGAAACGGTGGCTTTCTTT. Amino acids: CSVEGETVAFF.

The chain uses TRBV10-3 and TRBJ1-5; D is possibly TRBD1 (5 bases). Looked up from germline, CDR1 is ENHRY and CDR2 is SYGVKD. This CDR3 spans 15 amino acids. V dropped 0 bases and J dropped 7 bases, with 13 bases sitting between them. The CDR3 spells CAISESGGEGQPQHF. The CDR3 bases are TGTGCCATCAGTGAGTCCGGGGGAGAAGGCCAGCCCCAGCATTTT.

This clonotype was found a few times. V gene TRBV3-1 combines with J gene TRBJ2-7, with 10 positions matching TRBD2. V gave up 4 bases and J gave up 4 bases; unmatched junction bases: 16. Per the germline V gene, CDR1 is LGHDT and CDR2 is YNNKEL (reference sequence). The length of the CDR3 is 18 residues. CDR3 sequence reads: CASSRRSSGSQGSYEQYF. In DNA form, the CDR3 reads TGTGCCAGCAGCCGGAGGTCTAGCGGGAGCCAGGGCTCGTACGAGCAGTACTTC.

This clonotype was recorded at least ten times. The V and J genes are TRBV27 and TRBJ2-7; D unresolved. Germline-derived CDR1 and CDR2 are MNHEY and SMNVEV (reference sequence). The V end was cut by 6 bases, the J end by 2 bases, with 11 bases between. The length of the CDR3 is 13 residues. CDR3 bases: TGTGCCAGCAGCCACGGTACCACCTACGAGCAGTACTTC. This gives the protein CASSHGTTYEQYF.

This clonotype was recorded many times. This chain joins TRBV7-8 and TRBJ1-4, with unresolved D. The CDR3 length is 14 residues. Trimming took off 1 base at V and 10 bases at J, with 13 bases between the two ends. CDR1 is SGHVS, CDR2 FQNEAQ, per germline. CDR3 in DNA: TGTGCCAGCAGCTTAGGGACGGACTGGCGAAAACTGTTTTTT. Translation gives CASSLGTDWRKLFF.

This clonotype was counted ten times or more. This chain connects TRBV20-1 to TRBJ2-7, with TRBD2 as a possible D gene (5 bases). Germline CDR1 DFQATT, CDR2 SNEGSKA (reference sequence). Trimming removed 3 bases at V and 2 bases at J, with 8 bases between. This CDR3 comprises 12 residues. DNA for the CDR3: TGCAGTGCTAGGCTGAGGGCCTACGAGCAGTACTTC. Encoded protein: CSARLRAYEQYF.

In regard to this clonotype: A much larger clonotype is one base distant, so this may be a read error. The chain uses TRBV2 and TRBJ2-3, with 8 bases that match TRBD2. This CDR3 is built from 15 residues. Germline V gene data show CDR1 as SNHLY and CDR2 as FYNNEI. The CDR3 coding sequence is TGTGTCAGCAGTGGGCGGGAGGCCCCCACAGATACGCAGTATTTT. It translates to CVSSGREAPTDTQYF.

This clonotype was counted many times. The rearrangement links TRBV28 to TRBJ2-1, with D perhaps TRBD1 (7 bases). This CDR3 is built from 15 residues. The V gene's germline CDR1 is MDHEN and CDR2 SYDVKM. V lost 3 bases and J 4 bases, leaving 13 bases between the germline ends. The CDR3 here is CASSFGRGAYNEQFF. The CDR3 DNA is TGTGCCAGCAGTTTCGGCAGGGGGGCATACAATGAGCAGTTCTTC.

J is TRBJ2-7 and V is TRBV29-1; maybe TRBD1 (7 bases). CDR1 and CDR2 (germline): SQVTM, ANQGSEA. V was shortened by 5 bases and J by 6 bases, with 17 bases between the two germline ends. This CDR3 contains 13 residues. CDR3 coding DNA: TGCAGCGTTCAAAAAGACAGGGACTCCGAGCAGTACTTC. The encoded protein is CSVQKDRDSEQYF.